The 27 T cell receptor beta chains below come from one sample, sequenced in a study of cytomegalovirus exposure and HLA in healthy donors. Measured with immunoSEQ multiplex PCR; TCRdb has only the in-frame clones, and not every one. This table has around 70,000 clones, 94% appearing once. The material sequenced was PBMCs. Receptors originate from a young woman in good health and CMV-seronegative.

The V gene is TRBV18, the J gene TRBJ2-3; the D is unclear. CDR3 length equals 12 residues. V gave up 6 bases and J gave up 5 bases, with 9 bases separating them. Germline CDR1 KGHSH, CDR2 LQKENI. CDR3 region: CASSSAGDTQYF. CDR3 DNA sequence: TGTGCCAGCTCCTCCGCCGGAGATACGCAGTATTTT.

The chain carries TRBV23-1 and TRBJ2-3, with TRBD1 matching 9 bases. TRBV23-1 is treated as an ORF (open reading frame) with a function not yet certain. V shed 6 bases and J 0 bases; nucleotides not matched to a gene: 16. CDR3 length: 19 amino acids. The CDR3 region has the DNA TGCGCCAGCAGAATCCCCCGGGACAGGGACTCTCCTAGCACAGATACGCAGTATTTT. It yields the protein CASRIPRDRDSPSTDTQYF.

V usage is TRBV2 and J usage is TRBJ2-2; 9 bases are a match to TRBD1. J was trimmed by 4 bases and V by 8 bases; bases with no gene match: 8. Germline CDR1 is SNHLY and CDR2 is FYNNEI. The CDR3 consists of 15 residues. CDR3 DNA sequence: TGTGCCAGCGGAGGAAGGACAGGGGCCACCGGGGAGCTGTTTTTT. Protein sequence: CASGGRTGATGELFF.

The CDR3 loop reads CASSSSGGAYNEQFF. The DNA for the CDR3 is TGTGCCAGCAGTTCCAGCGGGGGGGCCTACAATGAGCAGTTCTTC. The rearrangement joins TRBV27 to TRBJ2-1; 10 positions match TRBD2. With 4 bases clipped from V and 2 bases from J, the junction kept 2 bases outside the gene matches. CDR3 length equals 15 residues. Germline V lookup: CDR1 MNHEY, CDR2 SMNVEV (reference sequence).

V is TRBV9 and J is TRBJ2-2; 8 bases are shared with TRBD2. There are 15 residues in the CDR3. The germline gives CDR1 SGDLS, CDR2 YYNGEE. V lost 1 base to trimming and J lost 4 bases; unmatched junction nucleotides: 3. CDR3 bases: TGTGCCAGCAGCGTACGGGGGGGGCCCACCGGGGAGCTGTTTTTT. This encodes CASSVRGGPTGELFF.

CDR3 amino acids: CASTKRTGAVTEAFF. The DNA for the CDR3 is TGTGCCAGTACTAAAAGGACAGGGGCTGTTACTGAAGCTTTCTTT. The chain employs TRBV19 and TRBJ1-1; TRBD1 matches 9 bases. Germline assignment: CDR1 LNHDA and CDR2 SQIVND (reference sequence). CDR3 size: 15 residues. Losses at the gene ends were 7 bases for V and 5 bases for J; bases not matched to a gene: 11.

The rearrangement uses TRBV27 and TRBJ1-1; a weak D match, TRBD1 (5 bases). Germline CDR1 reads MNHEY; CDR2 reads SMNVEV (reference sequence). This CDR3 has 16 residues. Trimming removed 6 bases at V and 5 bases at J, with 22 bases between. The CDR3 nucleotides read TGTGCCAGCAGCCGGCGACAGCAACTTGGGGGGACTGAAGCTTTCTTT. Translated: CASSRRQQLGGTEAFF.

This chain connects TRBV9 to TRBJ2-7; D might be TRBD2 (7 bases). CDR1 and CDR2 from the germline V gene are SGDLS and YYNGEE. V lost 3 bases and J lost 1, with 20 bases in between. CDR3 size: 17 residues. The CDR3 DNA is TGTGCCAGCAGCGATCCCAAAGGGGGGGGCCAGTCCTACGAGCAGTACTTC. Its translation is CASSDPKGGGQSYEQYF.

The V call is TRBV2, the J call TRBJ1-1; D not certain. Trimming took off 7 bases at V and 1 base at J, with 16 bases between the two ends. From germline, CDR1 is SNHLY and CDR2 FYNNEI. CDR3 length: 15 amino acids. This chain's CDR3 is CASMWEAGGNTEAFF. For the CDR3, the DNA is TGTGCCAGCATGTGGGAGGCTGGCGGGAACACTGAAGCTTTCTTT. The full variable domain, in which reference TRBV2 and TRBJ1-1 provide the parts outside the CDR3, is EPEVTQTPSHQVTQMGQEVILRCVPISNHLYFYWYRQILGQKVEFLVSFYNNEISEKSEIFDDQFSVERPDGSNFTLKIRSTKLEDSAMYFCASMWEAGGNTEAFFGQGTRLTVV.

J is TRBJ2-5 and V is TRBV13, with D possibly matching TRBD2 (6 bases). Germline assignment: CDR1 PRHDT and CDR2 FYEKMQ (reference sequence). V dropped 3 bases and J dropped 0 bases, with 8 bases sitting between them. The CDR3 consists of 14 residues. CDR3 nucleotide sequence: TGTGCCAGCAGCTTTGGGGGGTACCAAGAGACCCAGTACTTC. This gives the protein CASSFGGYQETQYF. The whole variable domain, remainder taken from reference TRBV13 and TRBJ2-5, is AAGVIQSPRHLIKEKRETATLKCYPIPRHDTVYWYQQGPGQDPQFLISFYEKMQSDKGSIPDRFSAQQFSDYHSELNMSSLELGDSALYFCASSFGGYQETQYFGPGTRLLVL.

CDR3: CASSAQNVGPGYYGYTF. Written as DNA, the CDR3 is TGTGCCAGCAGTGCTCAGAATGTGGGCCCGGGGTACTATGGCTACACCTTC. This chain uses TRBV6-4 with TRBJ1-2; D remains unclear. From germline, CDR1 is MRHNA and CDR2 SNTAGT. The length of the CDR3 is 17 residues. With 4 bases removed from V and 3 bases from J, the gap between germline ends came to 21 bases.

This clone has just one count. The genes are TRBV2 and TRBJ1-5; a weak D match, TRBD1 (5 bases). CDR1 and CDR2 from the germline V gene are SNHLY and FYNNEI. The V end lost 3 bases, the J end lost 4 bases, and 10 bases lay between the germline ends. The CDR3 has 14 residues. The CDR3 is CASSDQGRNQPQHF. In nucleotides, the CDR3 is TGTGCCAGCAGTGATCAGGGCAGGAATCAGCCCCAGCATTTT.

The chain uses TRBV2 and TRBJ1-6; no definite D call. The germline V gene encodes CDR1 SNHLY and CDR2 FYNNEI. V lost 4 bases to trimming and J lost 6 bases, with 22 bases between them. The CDR3 has 18 amino acids. DNA for the CDR3: TGTGCCAGCAGTGTTCGTTCCGGCACCTTTGGGCGTAATTCACCCCTCCACTTT. Residues: CASSVRSGTFGRNSPLHF.

J is TRBJ1-2 and V is TRBV11-3; D is ambiguous. V was trimmed by 4 bases and J by 0 bases, leaving 12 bases between them. Germline loops: CDR1 SGHNT, CDR2 YENEEA. The CDR3 consists of 15 residues. The CDR3 protein is CASSSPILANYGYTF. The CDR3 nucleotides are TGTGCCAGCAGCTCGCCTATTTTAGCTAACTATGGCTACACCTTC.

This chain connects TRBV4-3 to TRBJ1-6; D gene ambiguous. V lost 1 base, J lost 10 bases, and 20 bases lay in between. Germline values: CDR1 LGHNA, CDR2 YSLEER. The CDR3 has 17 residues. The CDR3 reads CASSQVWAGGGESPLHF. As DNA, the CDR3 is TGCGCCAGCAGCCAAGTCTGGGCGGGCGGCGGGGAATCACCCCTCCACTTT.

The CDR3 region has the DNA TGCGCCAGCAGCTTCCTCGGACAGGGTGTTACTGAAGCTTTCTTT. Protein product: CASSFLGQGVTEAFF. This rearrangement joins TRBV5-1 to TRBJ1-1, with 8 positions matching TRBD1. This CDR3 has 15 residues. V trimming: 2 bases; J trimming: 5 bases; junction bases outside the gene matches: 8. The V gene's germline CDR1 is SGHRS and CDR2 YFSETQ.

This chain uses TRBV9 with TRBJ1-3; D not certain. Deletions cut 4 bases from V and 2 bases from J, with 13 bases between. This CDR3 has 15 residues. The germline V gene has CDR1 SGDLS and CDR2 YYNGEE. CDR3 loop: CASSPPRSTGNTIYF. The CDR3 coding sequence is TGTGCCAGCAGCCCCCCCAGGTCGACTGGAAACACCATATATTTT.

The CDR3: CATSRDLGPLEAQYF. CDR3 in DNA: TGTGCCACCAGCAGAGATTTAGGTCCGCTGGAGGCCCAGTACTTC. J is TRBJ2-5 and V is TRBV15, with a possible D match to TRBD2 (5 bases). CDR3 length: 15 amino acids. V was shortened by 0 bases and J by 9 bases, with 17 bases between the two germline ends. The germline V gene encodes CDR1 LNHNV and CDR2 YYDKDF (reference sequence).

The V call is TRBV19, the J call TRBJ1-6; D is perhaps TRBD1 (6 bases). Per germline, CDR1 LNHDA and CDR2 SQIVND (reference sequence). The CDR3 extends over 14 amino acids. The germline V and J ends were trimmed by 5 bases and 9 bases, with 14 bases remaining between them. The DNA of the CDR3 is TGTGCCAGTAGTCTCCTGGACAGATTTTCACCCCTCCACTTT. Its translation: CASSLLDRFSPLHF.

The V gene is TRBV5-1, the J gene TRBJ2-3; D is perhaps TRBD2 (5 bases). There are 13 residues in the CDR3. Looked up from germline, CDR1 is SGHRS and CDR2 is YFSETQ. Deletions cut 4 bases from V and 11 bases from J, with 17 bases between. CDR3 protein: CASSPSEGWGQYF. The CDR3, as DNA: TGCGCCAGCAGCCCATCTGAGGGATGGGGGCAGTATTTT.

The gene calls are TRBV2 and TRBJ2-4; D is possibly TRBD1 (6 bases). Per the germline V gene, CDR1 is SNHLY and CDR2 is FYNNEI. Trimming took 8 bases from V and 0 from J, leaving 17 bases between them. CDR3 length: 16 amino acids. This CDR3 is CASGETGYLAKNIQYF. CDR3 sequence (DNA): TGTGCCAGCGGAGAAACAGGGTACCTAGCCAAAAACATTCAGTACTTC. The complete variable domain, with remaining parts taken from reference TRBV2 and TRBJ2-4, reads EPEVTQTPSHQVTQMGQEVILRCVPISNHLYFYWYRQILGQKVEFLVSFYNNEISEKSEIFDDQFSVERPDGSNFTLKIRSTKLEDSAMYFCASGETGYLAKNIQYFGAGTRLSVL.

This clone was seen once. The chain recombines TRBV27 with TRBJ1-5; perhaps TRBD1 as D (5 bases). Germline V gene sequence: CDR1 MNHEY, CDR2 SMNVEV (reference sequence). V was pared by 6 bases and J by 4 bases, with 16 bases between. The CDR3 consists of 15 residues. CDR3 region: CASSEQDQANQPQHF. The CDR3 nucleotides are TGTGCCAGCAGCGAACAGGACCAAGCAAATCAGCCCCAGCATTTT.

V and J are TRBV6-4 and TRBJ2-3; TRBD2 agrees at 7 bases. J was trimmed by 0 bases and V by 6 bases; bases with no gene match: 3. Germline V gene data show CDR1 as MRHNA and CDR2 as SNTAGT. The length of the CDR3 is 14 residues. CDR3 loop: CASSEAGSTDTQYF. DNA for the CDR3: TGTGCCAGCAGCGAAGCGGGAAGCACAGATACGCAGTATTTT.

The chain has TRBV7-9 and TRBJ2-1, with 8 bases lining up with TRBD2. With V trimmed by 4 bases and J by 8 bases, 13 bases remained unmatched. The CDR3 length is 16 residues. Per the germline V gene, CDR1 is SEHNR and CDR2 is FQNEAQ (reference sequence). In DNA, the CDR3 is TGTGCCAGCAGCTCCCTGAGAGCGGGGGAGTGGCATGAGCAGTTCTTC. Encoded protein: CASSSLRAGEWHEQFF. Full variable domain (outside the CDR3, taken from reference TRBV7-9 and TRBJ2-1): DTGVSQNPRHKITKRGQNVTFRCDPISEHNRLYWYRQTLGQGPEFLTYFQNEAQLEKSRLLSDRFSAERPKGSFSTLEIQRTEQGDSAMYLCASSSLRAGEWHEQFFGPGTRLTVL.

The chain combines TRBV5-6 with TRBJ2-5, with TRBD1 identical over 9 bases. Trimming at V came to 3 bases and at J to 5 bases, leaving 11 bases not matched to a gene. Looked up from germline, CDR1 is SGHDT and CDR2 is YYEEEE. This CDR3 spans 16 amino acids. The CDR3 is CASSWSGDREIETQYF. CDR3 sequence (DNA): TGTGCCAGCAGCTGGAGTGGGGACAGGGAAATTGAGACCCAGTACTTC.

The chain has TRBV21-1 and TRBJ2-1; TRBD1 is the table's D call, not checked against the DNA. TRBV21-1 represents a pseudogene. The length of the CDR3 is 23 residues. Here the CDR3 reads CASSKERSYVWGVGQSSYNEQFF. The CDR3 DNA reads as TGTGCCAGCAGCAAAGAACGGTCATACGTCTGGGGTGTCGGACAAAGCTCCTACAATGAGCAGTTCTTC.

This clone was counted a few times. V is TRBV9 and J is TRBJ2-3; 8 bases fit TRBD1. Germline V CDR1 and CDR2: SGDLS, YYNGEE. The CDR3 has 16 residues. Trimming cost V 0 bases and J 2 bases; bases outside gene matches: 5. The chain's CDR3 is CASSVGTGSLTDTQYF. The DNA for the CDR3 is TGTGCCAGCAGCGTAGGGACAGGGAGCCTCACAGATACGCAGTATTTT.